This T cell receptor (beta chain) was identified in a study of T cells in Graves' hyperthyroidism and ophthalmopathy (dated by TCRdb to between 2018 and 2021). Turning to the overall study: Peripheral blood was sampled at the time of initial diagnosis, prior to any treatment. To identify distinguishing TCR V-J signatures, a discovery cohort of about 100 patients was used, comprising some 43 with Graves' ophthalmopathy and 57 with stable Graves' hyperthyroidism. Prospective prediction of ophthalmopathy was tested in an independent validation cohort consisting of under 20 hyperthyroidism patients and 15 to 17 patients who later progressed to ophthalmopathy. For training and testing, the approximately 97 patients in the discovery cohort were randomly divided in a 7:3 ratio. In roughly six Graves' hyperthyroidism patients, the study also compared T-cell repertoires from thyroid tissue with T-cell repertoires from blood. Once sampling was done, hyperthyroidism patients were given methimazole at a starting dose of 30 mg daily, whereas ophthalmopathy patients were given high-dose intravenous methylprednisolone. TCR Vbeta CDR3 sequencing of fewer than 150 peripheral blood samples (approximately 44 ophthalmopathy, roughly 72 hyperthyroidism and roughly 17 progressor patients) is reported in the paper. Here is what the overall study found, with its caveats: No statistical method was used to fix the sample size in advance, and group allocation was not hidden from the investigators. A model built on a 13 V-J signature distinguished ophthalmopathy from stable hyperthyroidism, reaching 85% to 90% sensitivity and 81% to 83% specificity in cross-validation and 80%/75% in testing. In validation, the model predicted progression to ophthalmopathy a median of about 6 months before onset, with about 64% sensitivity and about 75% specificity. Most expanded thyroid clonotypes (frequency above 0.001) were also found in blood, which suggests that blood repertoires may mirror thyroid immune responses.

Inclusive of the bounding cysteine and phenylalanine, the CDR3 is 14 residues long. The retained sequence is limited to the CDR3, 42 bases, with the frame set at the first base. CDR1 is given as MNHNS and CDR2 as SASEGT, both from the germline V gene. Clipping removes 1 base from V and 5 bases from J, with 4 as the unmatched junction base count. Stable Graves' hyperthyroidism was defined as the absence of progression to ophthalmopathy over 18 months of follow-up. Hyperthyroidism patients were newly diagnosed, with disease duration under 2 months, and aged 18 to 65 years. Any patient with an uncontrolled infection, another autoimmune disease, pregnancy or lactation was excluded. Diagnoses were based on clinical symptoms, serum thyroxine and TRAb, thyroid ultrasound and orbital computed tomography. PBMCs were separated from roughly 10 ml of fresh peripheral blood using Ficoll-Paque density gradient centrifugation. Total RNA was extracted using Trizol reagent, and RNA quality was assessed on an Agilent 2100 Bioanalyzer.

TCR beta CDR3 regions were amplified from RNA transcripts. A first-round RT-PCR of the TCR CDR3 used the HTBI primer set with the Qiagen OneStep RT-PCR kit. Libraries were constructed in a second round of multiplex PCR, after which size selection and purification were performed. Sequencing of the libraries was done on an Illumina HiSeq2000 using paired-end 100 bp reads. The original methods were these. SOAPnuke was used to process the raw data, with reads discarded if the reads contained adapters or uncalled bases, had a mean Phred below 15, or lacked an exact constant-primer or identifier match. High-quality paired reads were merged using COPE v1.2.5, and each unique nucleotide sequence was defined as a clonotype. MiTCR v1.1 was used to align the clonotypes against IMGT TRBV, TRBD and TRBJ reference segments. Only V-J combinations with frequency above 0.0001, covering approximately 99% of repertoires, were analysed. The TCS score was defined as the ratio of F50 (clonal expansion) to E x V (chaos), calculated using BLOSUM62-based TCRdist between CDR3 peptides within each V-J. Welch's t-statistics and random forest reduced several hundred V-J features to roughly 13, which were used in a naive Bayes classifier (R e1071). Starting from the raw public reads, TCRdb applied fastp trimming at Q25, assembled clones with MiXCR and retained in-frame beta chains. Each record represents a unique CDR3 protein, reported with the most common genes and DNA among its rows. Here the V and J calls rest on TCRdb's processing, not on the authors' analysis. This sample holds 200,000 to 250,000 distinct CDR3 sequences; under 20% were observed only once. The ten largest clones capture around 52% of the sample.

With respect to this clonotype: It lacks a known antigen. Base qualities were left out, and no much larger clone turns up one base away.

The TCR was taken from a man between 45 and 60 years old with Graves' hyperthyroidism. The source material was blood. Recombination joined TRBV6-1 with TRBJ2-5; TRBD2 agrees with 7 junctional bases. The DNA reads TGTGCCAGCAGTGAAGATAGCGGGCATGAGACCCAGTACTTC. The translation is CASSEDSGHETQYF.